This T cell receptor beta chain comes out of a study of T cell clonotyping in hematopoietic cell transplantation (dated by TCRdb to the early 2020s). About the investigation overall: The study collected some 150 blood samples from 30 to 45 consecutive transplant recipients and their related donors. Patients were recruited between 2015 and 2017 and followed until September 2020 or death.

On the study overall, not on this receptor specifically: Recipient repertoires showed only a small fraction of overlap with donor repertoires, and over 95% appeared de novo at the given depth. The sample size was limited and the cells went unsorted, which meant the CD4 and CD8 repertoire contributions could not be told apart. A decrease in recipient TCR diversity was observed after transplant, and a progressive increase in pathologically expanded clonotypes was seen from day 30 to day 180. Inverse Simpson Index values from donors and from recipients before transplant predicted broader TCR repertoire diversity after transplant.

On this clone: Its antigen is not yet known. Base qualities are not recorded, but no much larger clone differs from it by a single base.

The immunoSEQ assay, a bias-controlled multiplex PCR using V- and J-specific primers, was used to amplify TCR beta CDR3 regions from genomic DNA. In a second PCR step, the CDR3 amplicons were tagged with a proprietary barcode plus Illumina adapter sequences. An Illumina MiSeq instrument was used for sequencing of the CDR3 libraries. For the original study's pipeline: Export and quality control were done with immunoSEQ Analyzer 3.0, while downstream analyses used R Bioconductor and Immunarch. Only productive rearrangements in the normalized downsampled data set were used to calculate repertoire metrics. In the normalized cohort, a clonotype counted as pathologically expanded if the clonotype was larger than 5 templates. Repertoire diversity was measured with the Inverse Simpson Index. To capture all clonotypes, CMV-specificity analyses were performed on the non-normalized data set. In TCRdb, the immuneACCESS table is reduced to in-frame sequences with V and J assigned. These tables do not hold every clone; where another copy was compared, an unresolved V gene accounts for under half, and the others remain unexplained. V, J and clone size are those of that table, while D and trimming were read from the DNA. The sample contains about 12,000 clones, approximately 65% of them found a single time. The ten top clones hold roughly 15% of the sample.

CDR1 and CDR2, per the germline V gene (reference sequence), are LNHDA and SQIVND. Reading from cysteine to phenylalanine, the CDR3 counts 12 amino acids. The DNA shown is the 36-base CDR3, in frame from base 1. The V and J ends are trimmed by 11 bases and 4 bases, leaving 14 bases between them. The time point label, as the study defines it: 180 days after allo-HCT. Recipient blood was collected about 28 days before transplant and at days 30, 100 and 180 after transplant. Using Nuclei Lysis Solution, genomic DNA was extracted from unfractionated peripheral blood mononuclear cells that were either fresh or cryopreserved.

The source material was peripheral blood mononuclear cells, sampled 180 days after allogeneic stem cell transplant. The chain was built from TRBV19 and TRBJ1-1, with TRBD1 perhaps the D gene, on 5 matching bases. This TCR came from a male patient between 60 and 69 years old who had an allogeneic stem cell transplant from an unrelated donor, so the T cells may come from the graft donor. Some clones in this sample may be carry-over from other donors' samples. The DNA sequence is given as TGTGCCGCCGCCACGGGGGGCACTGAAGCTTTCTTT. Translated, it reads CAAATGGTEAFF.